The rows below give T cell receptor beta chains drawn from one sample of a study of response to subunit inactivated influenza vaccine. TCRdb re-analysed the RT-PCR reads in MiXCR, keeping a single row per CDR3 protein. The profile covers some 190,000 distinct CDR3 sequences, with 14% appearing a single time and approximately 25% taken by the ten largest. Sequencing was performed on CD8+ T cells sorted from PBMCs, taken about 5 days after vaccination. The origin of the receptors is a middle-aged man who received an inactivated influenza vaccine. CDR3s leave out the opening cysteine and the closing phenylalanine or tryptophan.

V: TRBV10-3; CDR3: AISGNSYEQY
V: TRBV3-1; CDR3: ASSQVSLRVLGTGELF
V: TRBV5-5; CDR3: ASSFIEGSYEQY
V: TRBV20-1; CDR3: SALADYEQY
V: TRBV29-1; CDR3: SVEDPEGTTEAF
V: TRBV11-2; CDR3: ASSLEVGETQY
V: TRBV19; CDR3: ASSITSGSDEQF
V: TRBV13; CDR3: ASSSKTSTGRNEQY
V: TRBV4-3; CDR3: ASSQVLVAGVVEQY
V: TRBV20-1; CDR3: SARGIRSPSYEQY
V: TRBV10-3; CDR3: ATVPGQGARTEAF
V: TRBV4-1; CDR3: ASSQWTGFADTQY
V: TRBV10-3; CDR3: AISESRVQETQY
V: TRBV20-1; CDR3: SASVGHLMNTEAF
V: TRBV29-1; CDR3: SVELGTGGKTEAF
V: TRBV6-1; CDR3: ASSPHRQGSSPLH
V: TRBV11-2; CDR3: ASSLLVSWPDTQY
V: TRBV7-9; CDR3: ASSSDEQF
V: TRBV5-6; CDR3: ASSPGGQGLYNEQF
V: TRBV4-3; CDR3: ASSPHGRTGDVGELF
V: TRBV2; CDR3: ASRDRGPLTKNIQY
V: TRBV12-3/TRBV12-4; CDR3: ASSSPRDNEQF
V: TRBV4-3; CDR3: ASSQDLATDTQY
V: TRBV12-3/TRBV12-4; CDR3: ASSYRTGVGGYT
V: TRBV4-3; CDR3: ASSQDDRFSYEQY
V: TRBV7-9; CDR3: ASSPRDRELTGELF
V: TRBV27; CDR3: ASSLVAKETQY
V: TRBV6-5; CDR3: ASSYTDSREGYGYYEQY
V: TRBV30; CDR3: AWSGGEQY
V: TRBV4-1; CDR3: ASSRVLGAYEQY
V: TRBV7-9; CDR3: ASSSHLAGAEDTQY
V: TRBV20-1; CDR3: SARDLSGTYEQY
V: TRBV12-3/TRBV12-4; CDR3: ASSLPIAEWGEQF
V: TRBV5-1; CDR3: ASSFTTGGTYNEQF
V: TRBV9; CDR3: ASSVAGGPAYEQY
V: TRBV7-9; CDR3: ASSLAGPQETQY
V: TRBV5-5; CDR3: ASTPLWDGNYEQY
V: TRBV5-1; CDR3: ASSLSGTSVPEQF
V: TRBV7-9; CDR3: ASSLEGGGNQPQH
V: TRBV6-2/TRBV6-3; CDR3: ASRPGLAGNNEQF
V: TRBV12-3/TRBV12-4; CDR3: ASSFGGLETQY
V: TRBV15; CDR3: ATSRDLEGGSYEQY
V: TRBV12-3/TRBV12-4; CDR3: ASTGGWDEQY
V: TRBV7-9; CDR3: ASSLTDNEQF
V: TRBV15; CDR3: ATSRLLHIATNEKLF
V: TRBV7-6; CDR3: ASSLEGTGVSYNEQF
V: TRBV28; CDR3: ASSPGTGLSYEQY
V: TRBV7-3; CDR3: ASSAGTGGLTGELF
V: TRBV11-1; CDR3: ASSYPTGQGSSGDEQF
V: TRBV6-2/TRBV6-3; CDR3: ASSPYILAGGLNEQF